The source of this T cell receptor (beta chain) is a study of cytomegalovirus exposure and HLA in healthy donors. PCR used 60 Vbeta primers and 13 Jbeta primers. TCRdb keeps only in-frame clones here, not all; method: immunoSEQ multiplex PCR. The sample contains more than 100,000 clones, about two thirds of which appear only once. Sequencing was done on a sample of PBMCs. This receptor was taken from a woman between 35 and 50 years old in good health and CMV-seropositive.

The CDR3 loop is CASNKAWNTGELFF. CDR3 DNA sequence: TGTGCCAGCAATAAAGCCTGGAACACCGGGGAGCTGTTTTTT. The V and J genes are TRBV6-5 and TRBJ2-2; D not resolved. CDR3 length equals 14 residues. The V and J ends lost 7 bases and 1 base respectively, with 10 bases between them. Germline V CDR1 and CDR2: MNHEY, SVGAGI.